These 2 T cell receptor beta chains originate from one sample sequenced in a study of spatial heterogeneity in lung cancer. Study-level points and caveats: Expanded intratumoral alpha and beta TCR counts tracked tumor mutation counts.

One entry per CDR3 protein, called by TCRdb with MiXCR from the 5' RACE reads. The sample records more than 10,000 distinct CDR3 sequences, roughly 15% being singletons. These receptors lack a known antigen. Time point defined: sample taken at primary tumor resection. This specimen was lung tumor tissue, taken at surgery. The source is a male donor with early-stage non-small cell lung cancer.

By sample share, this clonotype is medium-sized (0.01 to 0.1%). V is TRBV18 and J is TRBJ1-5, with 8 bases matching TRBD1. With 8 bases clipped from V and 5 bases from J, the junction kept 5 bases outside the gene matches. CDR1 and CDR2 (germline): KGHSH, LQKENI. CDR3 length: 13 amino acids. For the CDR3, the DNA is TGTGCCAGCACAAAGGACAGGGATCAGCCCCAGCATTTT. This translates into CASTKDRDQPQHF.

This clonotype is large by share. The chain joins TRBV12-3 or TRBV12-4 to TRBJ1-3; D uncertain. There are 12 residues in the CDR3. Trimming stripped 6 bases from V and 6 bases from J, with 9 bases between. CDR3 sequence reads: CASSPGSNTIYF. CDR3 bases: TGTGCCAGCAGCCCTGGCTCAAACACCATATATTTT.